This T cell receptor beta chain was recorded in a study of T cells in Graves' hyperthyroidism and ophthalmopathy. Looking at the study overall: Peripheral blood sampling occurred at initial diagnosis, before any treatment.

Germline CDR1 MDHEN, CDR2 SYDVKM. This CDR3 has 17 amino acids. V lost 5 bases, J lost 4 bases, and 23 bases lay in between. Many counts were recorded for this clonotype. From RNA transcripts, TCR beta CDR3 regions were amplified. HTBI primers were used for first-round RT-PCR of the TCR CDR3. TCRdb fed the multiplex PCR reads into MiXCR, producing one record per CDR3 protein. The sample yields about 130,000 distinct CDR3 sequences, approximately 20% seen once. This clonotype was sampled from a woman between 50 and 59 years old with Graves' hyperthyroidism that later progressed to Graves' ophthalmopathy. The source material was blood. This chain connects TRBV28 to TRBJ2-5; D gene uncertain. The CDR3 sequence is CASSPTIGTGDGETQYF. CDR3 coding DNA: TGTGCCAGCAGTCCGACCATCGGTACGGGCGACGGAGAGACCCAGTACTTC. The complete variable domain, with remaining parts taken from reference TRBV28 and TRBJ2-5, reads DVKVTQSSRYLVKRTGEKVFLECVQDMDHENMFWYRQDPGLGLRLIYFSYDVKMKEKGDIPEGYSVSREKKERFSLILESASTNQTSMYLCASSPTIGTGDGETQYFGPGTRLLVL.